Reported below is one TCR beta chain. The antigen is unknown. Both 60 Vbeta primers and 13 Jbeta primers went into the PCR. TCRdb's table, derived via immunoSEQ multiplex PCR, lists solely in-frame clones and lacks some. The table has 140,000 to 150,000 clones, roughly 80% seen once. J was trimmed by 6 bases and V by 4 bases; bases with no gene match: 9. The germline V gene encodes CDR1 SGHKS and CDR2 YYEKEE (reference sequence). The CDR3 is made up of 14 amino acids. This record comes from a study of cytomegalovirus exposure and HLA in healthy donors. About the study: Of all 400 or so donors who were genotyped, about 84% belonged to the Caucasian-associated ancestry cluster. Overall study results and limits: Analyzed later, most CMV-associated TCR beta chains appeared HLA-restricted. 164 TCR beta chains were listed as cytomegalovirus-associated.

The rearrangement uses TRBV5-5 and TRBJ1-2; 7 bases map to TRBD1. The TCR was taken from a woman between 35 and 50 years old in good health and CMV-seropositive. The sequenced sample consisted of PBMCs. CDR3 loop: CASSTDDRVHGYTF. The CDR3, as DNA: TGTGCCAGCAGCACCGACGACAGGGTTCATGGCTACACCTTC.